The 14 T cell receptor beta chains below come from one sample, sequenced in a study of neurological immune-mediated disorders. A single record per CDR3 protein comes from TCRdb applying MiXCR to the 5' RACE reads. The sample holds 50,000 to 70,000 distinct CDR3 sequences; around a tenth are singletons and the top ten take 6.6%. The time point is: longitudinal time-point 1 (baseline). The source material was PBMCs. Receptor source: a male donor with HTLV-1-associated myelopathy (HAM/TSP).

This clonotype was seen at least ten times. The chain combines TRBV12-3 or TRBV12-4 with TRBJ2-7; 10 bases align to TRBD2. The CDR3 has 15 residues. V was pared by 1 base and J by 9 bases, with 9 bases of the junction left unmatched. The CDR3 DNA sequence: TGTGCCAGCAGTTTAGGACTAGCGGGTACAACGGTGCAGTACTTC. This sequence encodes CASSLGLAGTTVQYF.

There are many counts of this clonotype. The V and J genes are TRBV5-1 and TRBJ2-5, with TRBD1 identical over 7 bases. J gave up 0 bases and V 4 bases, and 3 bases lay outside the gene matches. Germline V gene lookup returns CDR1 SGHRS and CDR2 YFSETQ. The CDR3 has 14 amino acids. The CDR3 protein is CASSPGQYQETQYF. In nucleotides, the CDR3 is TGCGCCAGCAGCCCGGGACAGTACCAAGAGACCCAGTACTTC.

In its sample, this clonotype was seen many times. The chain couples TRBV5-1 to TRBJ2-7; D is uncertain. In germline, CDR1 is SGHRS, CDR2 YFSETQ. Between the trimmed V and J ends, which lost 0 bases and 4 bases, there was a span of 8 bases. The CDR3 extends over 13 amino acids. CDR3 loop: CASSLVGSYEQYF. The CDR3 DNA follows: TGCGCCAGCAGCTTGGTAGGCTCATACGAGCAGTACTTC.

This clonotype was picked up many times. The chain is built from TRBV12-3 or TRBV12-4 and TRBJ1-1, with 9 nucleotides matching TRBD1. V gave up 4 bases and J gave up 4 bases; unmatched junction bases: 4. The CDR3 is 14 amino acids. The CDR3 is CASSSTGGRTEAFF. The CDR3 region has the DNA TGTGCCAGCAGTTCGACAGGGGGTCGCACTGAAGCTTTCTTT.

The chain is built from TRBV18 and TRBJ2-7; 9 bases line up with TRBD2. Germline assignment: CDR1 KGHSH and CDR2 LQKENI. The CDR3 contains 14 residues. Unmatched junction bases numbered 4, after V lost 2 bases and J lost 5 bases. This CDR3 reads CASSPGGGADEQYF. CDR3 DNA: TGTGCCAGCTCACCAGGCGGGGGGGCCGACGAGCAGTACTTC.

This clonotype was counted ten times or more. The chain employs TRBV7-2 and TRBJ2-5; no firm D call. There are 15 residues in the CDR3. Germline V gene sequence: CDR1 SGHTA, CDR2 FQGNSA. V lost 2 bases and J lost 1, with 11 bases in between. The DNA of the CDR3 is TGTGCCAGCAGCTTATCACGGACCACCCAAGAGACCCAGTACTTC. Translation gives CASSLSRTTQETQYF.

This clonotype was detected ten times or more. The chain uses TRBV5-1 and TRBJ2-2; TRBD2 might be the D (6 bases). The ends were cut back, 4 bases at V and 6 bases at J, with 13 bases in the middle. Germline V CDR1 and CDR2: SGHRS, YFSETQ. The length of the CDR3 is 14 residues. CDR3 bases: TGCGCCAGCAGCCTGTTCGGAGGGGCCGGGGAGCTGTTTTTT. Translating it yields CASSLFGGAGELFF.

The sample holds many counts of this clonotype. The V gene is TRBV20-1, the J gene TRBJ1-2, with D hard to call. Germline V lookup: CDR1 DFQATT, CDR2 SNEGSKA (reference sequence). The CDR3 has 14 amino acids. The ends were cut back, 6 bases at V and 1 base at J, with 15 bases in the middle. CDR3 sequence reads: CSAHLLQSNYGYTF. The CDR3, as DNA: TGCAGTGCCCACCTTCTACAGAGTAACTATGGCTACACCTTC.

At least ten counts were recorded for this clonotype. The rearrangement uses TRBV20-1 and TRBJ1-5; no firm D call. Germline V gives CDR1 DFQATT, CDR2 SNEGSKA (reference sequence). The CDR3 covers 12 residues. Trimming took off 4 bases at V and 4 bases at J, with 8 bases between the two ends. CDR3 amino acids: CSATKGNQPQHF. In DNA, the CDR3 is TGCAGTGCTACTAAGGGAAATCAGCCCCAGCATTTT.

This clonotype was counted at least ten times. V gene TRBV7-2 combines with J gene TRBJ2-2, with D possibly TRBD2 on 5 matching bases. In germline, CDR1 is SGHTA, CDR2 FQGNSA. The CDR3 has 16 residues. Trimming pared 5 bases from V and 0 bases from J, leaving 13 bases between. CDR3 sequence: CASSLFGGSNTGELFF. The CDR3 region has the DNA TGTGCCAGCAGCCTCTTTGGCGGGTCGAACACCGGGGAGCTGTTTTTT. Based on the CDR3 plus reference TRBV7-2 and TRBJ2-2, the full variable domain is GAGVSQSPSNKVTEKGKDVELRCDPISGHTALYWYRQSLGQGLEFLIYFQGNSAPDKSGLPSDRFSAERTGGSVSTLTIQRTQQEDSAVYLCASSLFGGSNTGELFFGEGSRLTVL.

The chain uses TRBV5-1 and TRBJ2-7; possible D gene TRBD2, 5 bases. Germline V gene sequence: CDR1 SGHRS, CDR2 YFSETQ. This CDR3 spans 16 amino acids. V shed 1 base and J shed 0 bases, with 14 bases lying between them. The CDR3 nucleotides read TGCGCCAGCAGCTTGTTCGCGGGTTCCCCCTCCTACGAGCAGTACTTC. Amino acid sequence: CASSLFAGSPSYEQYF.

This clonotype was seen ten or more times. V usage is TRBV7-8 and J usage is TRBJ2-4; D unresolved. Per the germline V gene, CDR1 is SGHVS and CDR2 is FQNEAQ. The CDR3 is 13 amino acids. V gave up 1 base and J gave up 7 bases, with 8 bases separating them. This chain's CDR3 is CASSLGGLNIQYF. Written as DNA, the CDR3 is TGTGCCAGCAGCTTAGGAGGTTTGAACATTCAGTACTTC.

Details on this clonotype: This may stem from a read error, because a much larger clone lies one nucleotide away. V is TRBV28 and J is TRBJ1-2; no definite D call. This CDR3 region has 14 residues. Germline CDR1 MDHEN, CDR2 SYDVKM. The chain's CDR3 is CSSRRIQEYYGYTF. The CDR3, as DNA: TGTTCCAGCAGGAGGATTCAGGAGTACTATGGCTACACCTTC.

This clonotype was seen repeatedly, ten times or more. The chain is built from TRBV7-2 and TRBJ2-1; D might be TRBD2 (7 bases). With 0 bases removed from V and 7 bases from J, the gap between germline ends came to 10 bases. The CDR3 sequence is 14 residues long. Germline CDR1 and CDR2: SGHTA and FQGNSA. CDR3 coding DNA: TGTGCCAGCAGCTTAGCGGGGGGGCGGAATGAGCAGTTCTTC. Translation: CASSLAGGRNEQFF.